This T cell receptor (beta chain) was recovered during a study of regulatory T cells in long-lasting Graves disease. CDR3-region Arm-PCR and iRepertoire HTBI primers produced the TCR beta libraries. TCRdb re-derived calls from the multiplex PCR reads in MiXCR, one entry per CDR3 protein. The sample lists about 290,000 distinct CDR3 sequences, under 25% occurring once. The germline CDR1 and CDR2 sequences are DFQATT and SNEGSKA (reference sequence). J gave up 4 bases and V 5 bases, and 7 bases lay outside the gene matches. The CDR3 totals 13 residues. Time point specified: persistent/refractory GD, antithyroid drugs over 5 years with positive TRAb. PBMC-extracted RNA yielded the TCR library.

The rearrangement uses TRBV20-1 and TRBJ2-7; 8 bases match TRBD1. The TCR was taken from a female donor with Graves disease. Source: peripheral blood mononuclear cells (PBMCs), taken when the disease was refractory, from a patient treated with antithyroid drugs. This CDR3 is CSAPPGQAYEQYF. Here the CDR3 DNA reads TGCAGTGCTCCTCCGGGACAGGCTTACGAGCAGTACTTC.